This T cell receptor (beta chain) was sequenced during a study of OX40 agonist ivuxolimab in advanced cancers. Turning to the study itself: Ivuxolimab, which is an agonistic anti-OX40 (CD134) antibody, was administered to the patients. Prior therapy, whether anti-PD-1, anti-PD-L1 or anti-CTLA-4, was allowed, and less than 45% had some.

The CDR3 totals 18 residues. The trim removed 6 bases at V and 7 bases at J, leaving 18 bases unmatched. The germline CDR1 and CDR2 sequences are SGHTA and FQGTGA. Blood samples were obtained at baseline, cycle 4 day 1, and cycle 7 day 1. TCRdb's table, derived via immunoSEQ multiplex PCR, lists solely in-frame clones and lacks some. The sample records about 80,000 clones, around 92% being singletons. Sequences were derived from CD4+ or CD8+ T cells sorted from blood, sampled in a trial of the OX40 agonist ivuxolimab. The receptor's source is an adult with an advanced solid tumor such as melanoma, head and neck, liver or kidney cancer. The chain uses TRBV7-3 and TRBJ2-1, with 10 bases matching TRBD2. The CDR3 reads CASSPRDSGGTLLNEQFF. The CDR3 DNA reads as TGTGCCAGCAGTCCGCGGGATAGCGGGGGGACACTTTTAAATGAGCAGTTCTTC. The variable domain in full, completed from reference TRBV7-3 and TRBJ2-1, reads GAGVSQTPSNKVTEKGKYVELRCDPISGHTALYWYRQSLGQGPEFLIYFQGTGAADDSGLPNDRFFAVRPEGSVSTLKIQRTERGDSAVYLCASSPRDSGGTLLNEQFFGPGTRLTVL.